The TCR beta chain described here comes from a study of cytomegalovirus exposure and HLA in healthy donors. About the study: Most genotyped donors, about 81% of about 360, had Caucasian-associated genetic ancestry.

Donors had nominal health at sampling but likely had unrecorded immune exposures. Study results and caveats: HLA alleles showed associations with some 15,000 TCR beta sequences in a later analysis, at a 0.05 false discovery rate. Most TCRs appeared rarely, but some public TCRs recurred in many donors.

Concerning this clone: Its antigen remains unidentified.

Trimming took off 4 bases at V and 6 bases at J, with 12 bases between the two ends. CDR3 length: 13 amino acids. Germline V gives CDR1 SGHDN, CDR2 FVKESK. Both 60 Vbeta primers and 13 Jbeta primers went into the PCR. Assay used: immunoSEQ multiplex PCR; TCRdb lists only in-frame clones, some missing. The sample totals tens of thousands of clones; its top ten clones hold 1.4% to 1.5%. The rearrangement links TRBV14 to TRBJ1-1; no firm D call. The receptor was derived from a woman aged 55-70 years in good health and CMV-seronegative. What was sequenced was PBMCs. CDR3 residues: CASSPHPRAEAFF. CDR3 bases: TGTGCCAGCAGCCCCCACCCGCGCGCTGAAGCTTTCTTT.